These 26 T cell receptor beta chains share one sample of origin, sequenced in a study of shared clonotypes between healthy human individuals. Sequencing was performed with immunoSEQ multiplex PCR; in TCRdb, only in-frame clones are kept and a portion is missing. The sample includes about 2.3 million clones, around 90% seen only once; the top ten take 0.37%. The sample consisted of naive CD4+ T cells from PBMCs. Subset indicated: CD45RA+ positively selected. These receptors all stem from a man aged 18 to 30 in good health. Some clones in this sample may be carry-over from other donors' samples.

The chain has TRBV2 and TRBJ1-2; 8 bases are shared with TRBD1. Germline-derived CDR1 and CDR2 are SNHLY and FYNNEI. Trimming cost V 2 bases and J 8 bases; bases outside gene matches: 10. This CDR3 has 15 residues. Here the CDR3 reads CASSERGQGAHGYTF. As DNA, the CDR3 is TGTGCCAGCAGTGAAAGGGGCCAGGGGGCGCACGGCTACACCTTC.

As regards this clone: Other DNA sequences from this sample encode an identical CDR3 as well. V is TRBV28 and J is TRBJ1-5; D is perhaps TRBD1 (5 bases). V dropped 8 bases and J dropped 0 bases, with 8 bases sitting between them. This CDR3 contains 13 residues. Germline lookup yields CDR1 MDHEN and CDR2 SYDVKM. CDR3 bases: TGTGCCAGCGGGGGGTATAGCAATCAGCCCCAGCATTTT. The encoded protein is CASGGYSNQPQHF.

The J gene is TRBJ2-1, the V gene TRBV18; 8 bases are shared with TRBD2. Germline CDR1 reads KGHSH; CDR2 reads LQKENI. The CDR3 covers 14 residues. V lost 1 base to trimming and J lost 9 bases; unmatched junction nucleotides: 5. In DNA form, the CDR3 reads TGTGCCAGCTCACCACTTACCGGGGGGGTTGAGCAGTTCTTC. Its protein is CASSPLTGGVEQFF.

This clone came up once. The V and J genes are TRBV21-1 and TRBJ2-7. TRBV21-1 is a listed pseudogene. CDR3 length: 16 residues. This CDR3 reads CASSTGLLHVLDEQYF. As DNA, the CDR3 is TGTGCCAGCAGTACCGGCCTGCTACACGTGTTAGACGAGCAGTACTTC.

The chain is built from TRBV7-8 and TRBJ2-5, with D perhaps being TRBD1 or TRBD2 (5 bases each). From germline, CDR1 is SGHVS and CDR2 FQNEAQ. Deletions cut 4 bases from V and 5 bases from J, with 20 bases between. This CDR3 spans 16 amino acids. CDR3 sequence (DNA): TGTGCCAGCAGCTCCCGCTGGGGCGGAGGATTCGAGACCCAGTACTTC. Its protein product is CASSSRWGGGFETQYF.

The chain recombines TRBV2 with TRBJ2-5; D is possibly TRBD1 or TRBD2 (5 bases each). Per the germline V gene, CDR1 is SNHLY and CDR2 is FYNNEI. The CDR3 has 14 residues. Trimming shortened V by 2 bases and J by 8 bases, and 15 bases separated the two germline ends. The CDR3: CASSELGLAFTQYF. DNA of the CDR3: TGTGCCAGCAGTGAATTGGGGCTAGCCTTCACCCAGTACTTC.

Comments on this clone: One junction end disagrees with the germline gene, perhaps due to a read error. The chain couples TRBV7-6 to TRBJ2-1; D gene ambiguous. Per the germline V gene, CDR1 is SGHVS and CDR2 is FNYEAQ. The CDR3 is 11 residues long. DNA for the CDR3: TGTGCCAGCAGGAACTACGATGAGCAGTTCTTC. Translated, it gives CASRNYDEQFF.

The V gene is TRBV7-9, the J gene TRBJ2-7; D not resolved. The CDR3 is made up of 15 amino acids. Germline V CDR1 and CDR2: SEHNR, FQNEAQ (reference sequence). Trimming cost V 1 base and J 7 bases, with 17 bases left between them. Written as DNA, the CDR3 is TGTGCCAGCAGCTTAGGAGTGAGTGGGCTCGAAGAGCAGTACTTC. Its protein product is CASSLGVSGLEEQYF.

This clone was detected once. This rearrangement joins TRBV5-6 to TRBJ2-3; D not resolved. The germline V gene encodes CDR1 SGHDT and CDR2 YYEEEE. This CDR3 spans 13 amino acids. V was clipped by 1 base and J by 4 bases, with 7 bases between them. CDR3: CASSLYVSDTQYF. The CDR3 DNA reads TGTGCCAGCAGCTTGTATGTATCAGATACGCAGTATTTT.

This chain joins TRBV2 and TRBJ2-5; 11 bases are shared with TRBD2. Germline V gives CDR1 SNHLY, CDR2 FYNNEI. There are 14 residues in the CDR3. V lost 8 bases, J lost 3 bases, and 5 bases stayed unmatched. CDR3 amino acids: CASAGTSGKETQYF. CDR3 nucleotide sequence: TGTGCCAGCGCCGGGACTAGCGGAAAAGAGACCCAGTACTTC.

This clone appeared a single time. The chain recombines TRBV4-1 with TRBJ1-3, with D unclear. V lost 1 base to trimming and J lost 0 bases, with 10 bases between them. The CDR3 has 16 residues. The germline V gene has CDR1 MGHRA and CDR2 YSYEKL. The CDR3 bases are TGCGCCAGCAGCCAAGTCGCAGGCATCTCTGGAAACACCATATATTTT. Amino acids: CASSQVAGISGNTIYF.

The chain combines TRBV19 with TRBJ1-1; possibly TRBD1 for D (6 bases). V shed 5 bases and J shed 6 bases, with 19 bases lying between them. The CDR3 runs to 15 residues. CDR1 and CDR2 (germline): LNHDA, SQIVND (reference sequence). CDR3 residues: CASSSRGARLPEAFF. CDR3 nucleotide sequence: TGTGCCAGTAGTTCCCGGGGGGCGCGGCTGCCTGAAGCTTTCTTT.

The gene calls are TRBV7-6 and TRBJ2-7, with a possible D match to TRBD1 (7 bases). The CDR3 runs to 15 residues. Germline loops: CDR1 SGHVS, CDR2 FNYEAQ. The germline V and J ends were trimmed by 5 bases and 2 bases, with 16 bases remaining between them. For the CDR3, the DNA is TGTGCCAGCAGCCCCCAGGGGGGAGTACCCTACGAGCAGTACTTC. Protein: CASSPQGGVPYEQYF.

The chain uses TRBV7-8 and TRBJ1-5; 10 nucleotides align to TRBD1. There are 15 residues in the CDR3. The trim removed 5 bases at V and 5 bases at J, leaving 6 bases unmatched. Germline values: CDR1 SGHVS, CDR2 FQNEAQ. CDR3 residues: CASSPGTGEDQPQHF. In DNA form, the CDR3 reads TGTGCCAGCAGCCCGGGGACAGGGGAAGATCAGCCCCAGCATTTT.

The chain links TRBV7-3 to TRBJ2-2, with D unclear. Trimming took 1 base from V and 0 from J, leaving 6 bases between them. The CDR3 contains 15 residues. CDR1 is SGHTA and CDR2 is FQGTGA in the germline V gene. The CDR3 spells CASSLSRTNTGELFF. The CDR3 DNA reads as TGTGCCAGCAGCTTAAGCAGAACGAACACCGGGGAGCTGTTTTTT.

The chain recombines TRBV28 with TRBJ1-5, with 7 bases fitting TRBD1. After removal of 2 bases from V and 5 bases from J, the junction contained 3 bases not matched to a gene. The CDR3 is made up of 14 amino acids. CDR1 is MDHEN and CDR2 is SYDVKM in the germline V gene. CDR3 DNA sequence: TGTGCCAGCAGTTTACCGGACAGGTATCAGCCCCAGCATTTT. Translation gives CASSLPDRYQPQHF.

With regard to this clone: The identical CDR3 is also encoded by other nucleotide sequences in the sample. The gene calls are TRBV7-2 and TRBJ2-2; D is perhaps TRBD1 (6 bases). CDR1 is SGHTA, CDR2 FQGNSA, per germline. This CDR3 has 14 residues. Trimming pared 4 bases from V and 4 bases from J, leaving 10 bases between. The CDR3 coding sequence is TGTGCCAGCAGCTCCCAGGGGTCCACCGGGGAGCTGTTTTTT. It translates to CASSSQGSTGELFF. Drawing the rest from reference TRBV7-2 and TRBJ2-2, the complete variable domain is GAGVSQSPSNKVTEKGKDVELRCDPISGHTALYWYRQSLGQGLEFLIYFQGNSAPDKSGLPSDRFSAERTGGSVSTLTIQRTQQEDSAVYLCASSSQGSTGELFFGEGSRLTVL.

CDR3: CASSLVRAGAYEQYF. In DNA, the CDR3 is TGTGCCAGCAGCTTAGTAAGAGCGGGGGCCTACGAGCAGTACTTC. The chain links TRBV7-2 to TRBJ2-7, with 8 positions matching TRBD2. Trimming cost V 1 base and J 2 bases; bases outside gene matches: 4. This CDR3 comprises 15 residues. Germline V gene sequence: CDR1 SGHTA, CDR2 FQGNSA.

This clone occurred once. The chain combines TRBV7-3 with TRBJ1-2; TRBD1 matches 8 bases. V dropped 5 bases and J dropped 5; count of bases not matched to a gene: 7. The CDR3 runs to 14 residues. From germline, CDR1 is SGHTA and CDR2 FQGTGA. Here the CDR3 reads CASSPPGGEYGYTF. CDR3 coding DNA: TGTGCCAGCAGCCCCCCAGGGGGCGAGTATGGCTACACCTTC.

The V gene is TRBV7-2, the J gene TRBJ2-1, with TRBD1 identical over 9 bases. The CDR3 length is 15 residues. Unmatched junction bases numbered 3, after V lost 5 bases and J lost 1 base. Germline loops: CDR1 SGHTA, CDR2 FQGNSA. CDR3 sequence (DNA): TGTGCCAGCAGCCCACAGGGGGCATCCTACAATGAGCAGTTCTTC. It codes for CASSPQGASYNEQFF.

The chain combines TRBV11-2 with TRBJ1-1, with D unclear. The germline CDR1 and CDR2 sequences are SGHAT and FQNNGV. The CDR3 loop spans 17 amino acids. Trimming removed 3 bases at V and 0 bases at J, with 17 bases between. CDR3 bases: TGTGCCAGCAGCTTGGGTGAGCTACAGTTTATGAACACTGAAGCTTTCTTT. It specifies CASSLGELQFMNTEAFF.

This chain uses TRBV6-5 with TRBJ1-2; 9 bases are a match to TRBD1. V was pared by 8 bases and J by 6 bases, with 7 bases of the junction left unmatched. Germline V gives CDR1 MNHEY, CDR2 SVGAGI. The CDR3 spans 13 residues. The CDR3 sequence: CASRDREINGYTF. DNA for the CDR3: TGTGCCAGCCGGGACAGGGAGATAAATGGCTACACCTTC.

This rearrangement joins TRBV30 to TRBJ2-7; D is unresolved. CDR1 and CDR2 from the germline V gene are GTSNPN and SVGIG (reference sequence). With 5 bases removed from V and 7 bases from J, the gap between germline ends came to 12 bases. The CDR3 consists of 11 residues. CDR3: CAWGESGEQYF. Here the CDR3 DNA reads TGTGCCTGGGGGGAATCCGGGGAGCAGTACTTC. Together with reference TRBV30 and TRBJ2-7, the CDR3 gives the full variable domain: SQTIHQWPATLVQPVGSPLSLECTVEGTSNPNLYWYRQAAGRGLQLLFYSVGIGQISSEVPQNLSASRPQDRQFILSSKKLLLSDSGFYLCAWGESGEQYFGPGTRLTVT.

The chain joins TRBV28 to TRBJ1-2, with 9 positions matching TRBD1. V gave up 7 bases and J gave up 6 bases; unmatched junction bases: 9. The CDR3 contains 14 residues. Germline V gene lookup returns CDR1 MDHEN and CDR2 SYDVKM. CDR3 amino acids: CASITIGQGHGYTF. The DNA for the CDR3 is TGTGCCAGCATTACTATCGGACAGGGGCATGGCTACACCTTC.

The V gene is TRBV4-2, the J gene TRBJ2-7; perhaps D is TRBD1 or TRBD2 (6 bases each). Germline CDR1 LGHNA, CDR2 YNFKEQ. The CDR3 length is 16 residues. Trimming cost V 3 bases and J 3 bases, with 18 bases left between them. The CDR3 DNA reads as TGTGCCAGCAGCCAGGGGGGCCCCTCTCGGATCTACGAGCAGTACTTC. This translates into CASSQGGPSRIYEQYF.

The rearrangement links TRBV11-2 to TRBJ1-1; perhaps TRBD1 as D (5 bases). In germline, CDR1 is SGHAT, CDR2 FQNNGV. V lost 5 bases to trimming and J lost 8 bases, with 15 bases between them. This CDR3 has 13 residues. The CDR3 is CASSPGRGREAFF. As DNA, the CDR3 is TGTGCCAGCAGCCCTGGTCGGGGCCGCGAAGCTTTCTTT.